This TCR beta chain was captured in a study of graft-versus-host responses after intestinal transplantation. Across the whole study: Recipients were all induced with anti-thymocyte globulin, then given tacrolimus and steroids for about three years. Study results and caveats: Some GvH clones were seen earlier in gut or blood, suggesting intestinal origin. Peak GvH clone levels in circulation were associated with early post-transplant HvG declines.

As to this clone: Its antigen is undetermined.

Sequencing was performed with immunoSEQ multiplex PCR; in TCRdb, only in-frame clones are kept and a portion is missing. This repertoire shows about 120,000 clones, 85% to 95% found once; its top ten account for 2.5% to 3.5%. There are 15 residues in the CDR3. V dropped 6 bases and J dropped 0; count of bases not matched to a gene: 6. The germline V gene has CDR1 MNHEY and CDR2 SVGAGI. Sample: unstimulated CD8+ T cells sorted from spleen or lymph node cells, taken before intestinal transplant. This sequence was found in a human donor who received an intestinal transplant. The chain joins TRBV6-5 to TRBJ2-3; 7 nucleotides align to TRBD1. CDR3 sequence (DNA): TGTGCCAGCAGCGCGACAGGGTTTAGCACAGATACGCAGTATTTT. It codes for CASSATGFSTDTQYF.